A selection of T cell receptor beta chains follows, all from one sample in a study of CD8 T cells in Susac syndrome. TCRdb analysed the immunoSEQ multiplex PCR reads with MiXCR anew, one entry per CDR3 protein. Here the sample spans around 200,000 distinct CDR3 sequences, about 94% being singletons. Sequenced input: CD4+ T cells from PBMCs. The receptor set was obtained from a human donor with multiple sclerosis. CDR3s include the opening cysteine and the closing phenylalanine or tryptophan. D genes are given only for firm matches. Clone size is given for some rows only: seen once, a few or many times, or a class if the clone is expanded.

cdr3_length	v_call	j_call	clone_size	d_call	cdr3_nt	cdr3_aa
14	TRBV20-1	TRBJ2-1	NA	TRBD2	TGCAGTGCTCCTAGCGGGGGCCCGGTCGGAGAGCAGTTCTTC	CSAPSGGPVGEQFF
15	TRBV6-6	TRBJ1-5	NA	TRBD1	TGTGCCAGCAGTATGACAGGGGGGAGCAATCAGCCCCAGCATTTT	CASSMTGGSNQPQHF
16	TRBV29-1	TRBJ1-1	NA	NA	TGCAGCGTTGCACGCCTTCATCATAGGTCAGGGCCTGAAGCTTTCTTT	CSVARLHHRSGPEAFF
13	TRBV3-1	TRBJ1-2	NA	NA	TGTGCCAGCAGCCAGATAGACAGCTATGGCTACACCTTC	CASSQIDSYGYTF
12	TRBV14	TRBJ2-7	NA	NA	TGTGCCAGCAGCCCCCAAGGTGTCTTGCAGTACTTC	CASSPQGVLQYF
13	TRBV20-1	TRBJ2-3	NA	NA	TGCAGTGCCATCCAAGCTGGATCCGGTACGCAGTATTTT	CSAIQAGSGTQYF
15	TRBV20-1	TRBJ2-3	NA	NA	TGCAGTGCTATTCCAGGGGGGATAATCACAGATACGCAGTATTTT	CSAIPGGIITDTQYF
13	TRBV29-1	TRBJ2-3	NA	NA	TGCAGCGTTGAAGATTCCCCCGGGGGTACGCAGTATTTT	CSVEDSPGGTQYF
17	TRBV6-5	TRBJ1-1	NA	TRBD1	TGTGCCAGCAGTCTACCCTACCTTGGACAGGAGAACACTGAAGCTTTCTTT	CASSLPYLGQENTEAFF
14	TRBV30	TRBJ2-1	NA	TRBD2	TGTGCCTGGAGTGAACTAGCGGTCTACAATGAGCAGTTCTTC	CAWSELAVYNEQFF
14	TRBV5-1	TRBJ1-1	NA	TRBD1	TGCGCCAGCAGCCCATTGACAGGGGACACTGAAGCTTTCTTT	CASSPLTGDTEAFF
15	TRBV5-4	TRBJ2-7	once	TRBD2	TGTGCCAGCACCTTGGGACTAGCGGGCTCCTACGAGCAGTACTTC	CASTLGLAGSYEQYF
12	TRBV29-1	TRBJ2-5	NA	TRBD1	TGCAGCGTTGAACGGACAGGAGAGACCCAGTACTTC	CSVERTGETQYF
16	TRBV5-6	TRBJ1-2	NA	TRBD1	TGTGCCAGCAGCTTAGGGCCGGGACAGGGGAAAGATGGCTACACCTTC	CASSLGPGQGKDGYTF
16	TRBV10-3	TRBJ1-6	once	TRBD1	TGTGCCATCAGGAAGACAGGGGTTCCCTATAATTCACCCCTCCACTTT	CAIRKTGVPYNSPLHF
13	TRBV12-3/TRBV12-4	TRBJ1-1	NA	NA	TGTGCCAGCAGTTTGGGTCCGAACACTGAAGCTTTCTTT	CASSLGPNTEAFF
14	TRBV3-1	TRBJ2-7	NA	TRBD1	TGTGCCAGCAGCTCTCACAGGGGCTCCTACGAGCAGTACTTC	CASSSHRGSYEQYF